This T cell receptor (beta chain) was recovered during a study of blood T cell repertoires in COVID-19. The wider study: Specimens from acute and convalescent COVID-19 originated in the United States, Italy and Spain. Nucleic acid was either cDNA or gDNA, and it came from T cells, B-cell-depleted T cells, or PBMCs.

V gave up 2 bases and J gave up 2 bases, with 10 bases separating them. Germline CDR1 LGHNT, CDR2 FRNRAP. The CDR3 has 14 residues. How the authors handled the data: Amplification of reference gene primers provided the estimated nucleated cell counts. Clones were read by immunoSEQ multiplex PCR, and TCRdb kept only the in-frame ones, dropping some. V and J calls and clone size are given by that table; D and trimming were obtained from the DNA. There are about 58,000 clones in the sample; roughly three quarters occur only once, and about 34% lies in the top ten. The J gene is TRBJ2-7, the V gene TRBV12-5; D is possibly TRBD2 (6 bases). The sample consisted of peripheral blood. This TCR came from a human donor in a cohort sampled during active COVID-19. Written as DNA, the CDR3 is TGTGCTAGTGGTTTGATGGGACTGGCCTACGAGCAGTACTTC. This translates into CASGLMGLAYEQYF.